The 10 T cell receptor beta chains in this list originate from one sample, sequenced in a study of CD8+CD57+ T cells in acquired aplastic anemia. Investigators profiled TCR beta VDJ and CDR3 from genomic DNA template. TCRdb re-called the reads through MiXCR, storing one row per CDR3 protein. The table lists under 150,000 distinct CDR3 sequences, about 40% of them singletons. Those patients picked for sequencing had displayed CD8+CD57+ cell expansion on flow cytometry. What was sequenced was sorted CD4+, CD8+, or CD8+CD57+ T cells (not recorded which) from PBMCs. These receptors originate from a human donor with aplastic anemia.

This clonotype was seen many times. The chain has TRBV29-1 and TRBJ2-7; 12 bases map to TRBD2. The V gene end was trimmed by 4 bases and the J gene end by 2 bases; junction bases not matched to a gene: 3. CDR3 length equals 14 residues. Germline values: CDR1 SQVTM, CDR2 ANQGSEA. CDR3 loop: CSVGASGGAYEQYF. In DNA form, the CDR3 reads TGCAGCGTTGGGGCTAGCGGGGGGGCCTACGAGCAGTACTTC.

The chain links TRBV6-1 to TRBJ1-4; D not resolved. The CDR3 loop spans 14 amino acids. V dropped 6 bases and J dropped 7 bases, with 15 bases sitting between them. Germline V gene sequence: CDR1 MNHNS, CDR2 SASEGT. CDR3 DNA: TGTGCCAGCAGACAGACGGGGAGAAGTGAAAAACTGTTTTTT. Translated: CASRQTGRSEKLFF.

The CDR3 here is CASGPGQGTSEQYV. DNA for the CDR3: TGTGCCAGCGGTCCGGGACAGGGAACCTCGGAGCAGTACGTC. The chain uses TRBV6-8 and TRBJ2-7; 9 nucleotides agree with TRBD1. Germline CDR1 and CDR2: MNHGY and SAAAGT. V dropped 8 bases and J dropped 7; count of bases not matched to a gene: 12. The CDR3 runs to 14 residues.

Concerning this clonotype itself: Just one base apart from a much larger clone, this may be a read error. The chain is built from TRBV20-1 and TRBJ1-3; D is uncertain. The germline V gene has CDR1 DFQATT and CDR2 SNEGSKA (reference sequence). The CDR3 is 14 amino acids. In DNA form, the CDR3 reads TGCAATGCCCTTAGATTCTCGTCTGGAAACACCATATATTTT. It yields the protein CNALRFSSGNTIYF.

This clonotype was observed a handful of times. The J gene is TRBJ1-6, the V gene TRBV19, with TRBD1 matching 10 bases. This CDR3 is 15 amino acids long. The ends lost 4 bases at V and 9 bases at J; junction bases unmatched: 6. Per the germline V gene, CDR1 is LNHDA and CDR2 is SQIVND (reference sequence). The DNA of the CDR3 is TGTGCCAGTAGTAGTTCGACAGGGGGCTCTTCACCCCTCCACTTT. It yields the protein CASSSSTGGSSPLHF. The variable domain in full, with the rest retrieved from reference TRBV19 and TRBJ1-6, is DGGITQSPKYLFRKEGQNVTLSCEQNLNHDAMYWYRQDPGQGLRLIYYSQIVNDFQKGDIAEGYSVSREKKESFPLTVTSAQKNPTAFYLCASSSSTGGSSPLHFGNGTRLTVT.

The rearrangement joins TRBV5-5 to TRBJ1-1, with unresolved D. The CDR3 totals 17 residues. CDR1 SGHKS and CDR2 YYEKEE come from the germline V gene (reference sequence). With 0 bases removed from V and 3 bases from J, the gap between germline ends came to 18 bases. Here the CDR3 reads CASSLGKQRMMYTEAFF. The CDR3 region has the DNA TGTGCCAGCAGCTTGGGTAAACAGCGAATGATGTACACTGAAGCTTTCTTT. Full variable domain (missing parts from reference TRBV5-5 and TRBJ1-1): DAGVTQSPTHLIKTRGQQVTLRCSPISGHKSVSWYQQVLGQGPQFIFQYYEKEERGRGNFPDRFSARQFPNYSSELNVNALLLGDSALYLCASSLGKQRMMYTEAFFGQGTRLTVV.

This clonotype was seen repeatedly, ten times or more. J is TRBJ2-1 and V is TRBV5-1; D remains unclear. The CDR3 runs 11 residues. From germline, CDR1 is SGHRS and CDR2 YFSETQ. V was pared by 4 bases and J by 5 bases, with 4 bases between. The CDR3 coding sequence is TGCGCCAGCAGCGCCGACAATGAGCAGTTCTTC. Translated, it gives CASSADNEQFF.

V usage is TRBV9 and J usage is TRBJ2-3, with 8 bases fitting TRBD2. V lost 0 bases, J lost 2 bases, and 8 bases stayed unmatched. CDR1 SGDLS and CDR2 YYNGEE come from the germline V gene. This CDR3 has 17 amino acids. DNA for the CDR3: TGTGCCAGCAGCGTAGAGATCAGCGGGGGAGTCACAGATACGCAGTATTTT. Encoded protein: CASSVEISGGVTDTQYF.

The rearrangement links TRBV5-8 to TRBJ1-1; maybe TRBD1 (5 bases). V was trimmed by 1 base and J by 7 bases, leaving 20 bases between them. Looked up from germline, CDR1 is SGHTS and CDR2 is YDEGEE. The CDR3 is 16 residues long. CDR3 sequence reads: CASSLFLGRREVEAFF. The CDR3 region has the DNA TGTGCCAGCAGCTTGTTTTTGGGTCGCAGGGAGGTTGAAGCTTTCTTT.

This clonotype occurred a few times. A much bigger clone sits one base away, suggesting this may be a read error. V usage is TRBV12-3 or TRBV12-4 and J usage is TRBJ2-7; 8 nucleotides agree with TRBD2. V shed 1 base, J shed 8 bases, and the junction held 13 bases outside the gene matches. This CDR3 spans 16 amino acids. CDR3 nucleotides: TGTGCCAGCAGTTTAGGTCTAGCGGGCGATGGGTACAAGCAGTACTTC. This encodes CASSLGLAGDGYKQYF.